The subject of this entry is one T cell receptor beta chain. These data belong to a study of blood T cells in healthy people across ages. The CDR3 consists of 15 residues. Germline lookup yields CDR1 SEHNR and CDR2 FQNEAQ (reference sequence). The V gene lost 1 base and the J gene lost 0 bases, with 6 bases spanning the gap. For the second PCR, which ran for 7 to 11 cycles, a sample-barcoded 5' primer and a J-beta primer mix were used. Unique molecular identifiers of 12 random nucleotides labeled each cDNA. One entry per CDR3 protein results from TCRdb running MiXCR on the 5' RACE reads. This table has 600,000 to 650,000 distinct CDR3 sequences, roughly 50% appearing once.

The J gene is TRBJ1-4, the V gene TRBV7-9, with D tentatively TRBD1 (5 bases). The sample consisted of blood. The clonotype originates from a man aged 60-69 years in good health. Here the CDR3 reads CASSLEGTTNEKLFF. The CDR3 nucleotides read TGTGCCAGCAGCTTAGAGGGGACAACTAATGAAAAACTGTTTTTT.